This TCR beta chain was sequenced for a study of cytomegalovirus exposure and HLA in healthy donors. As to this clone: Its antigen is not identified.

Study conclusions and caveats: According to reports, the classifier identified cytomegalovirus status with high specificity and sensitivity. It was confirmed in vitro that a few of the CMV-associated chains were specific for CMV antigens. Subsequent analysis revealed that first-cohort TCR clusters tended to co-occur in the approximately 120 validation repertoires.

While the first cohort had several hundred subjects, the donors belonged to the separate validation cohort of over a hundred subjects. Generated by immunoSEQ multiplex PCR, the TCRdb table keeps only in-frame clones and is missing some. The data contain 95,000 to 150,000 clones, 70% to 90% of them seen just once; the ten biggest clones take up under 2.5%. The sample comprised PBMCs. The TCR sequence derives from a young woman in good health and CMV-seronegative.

The CDR3 sequence is CASSQRTSGGLNEQFF. As DNA, the CDR3 is TGTGCCAGCAGCCAGCGGACTAGCGGGGGCCTCAATGAGCAGTTCTTC. V usage is TRBV11-3 and J usage is TRBJ2-1, with 13 bases fitting TRBD2. CDR1 is SGHNT, CDR2 YENEEA, per germline. The CDR3 has 16 amino acids. The V and J ends lost 5 bases and 6 bases, in that order; junction bases with no gene match: 7.